These 12 T cell receptor beta chains originate from one sample sequenced in a study of blood T cell repertoires in COVID-19. TCRdb keeps only in-frame clones here, not all; method: immunoSEQ multiplex PCR. The sample shows roughly 230,000 clones, about 86% of them seen only once. The sequenced sample was peripheral blood. These receptors were obtained from a man aged 40-49 years with active or convalescent COVID-19.

The chain uses TRBV29-1 and TRBJ2-1; D may be TRBD2 (6 bases). The V end was cut by 7 bases, the J end by 6 bases, with 16 bases between. Per the germline V gene, CDR1 is SQVTM and CDR2 is ANQGSEA. The CDR3 runs to 13 residues. The CDR3 spells CSASPAGFNEQFF. The CDR3 coding sequence is TGCAGCGCCTCCCCCGCGGGGTTCAATGAGCAGTTCTTC.

The V and J genes are TRBV27 and TRBJ1-5; TRBD1 is a possible D gene (6 bases). V lost 2 bases, J lost 5 bases, and 13 bases lay in between. The CDR3 is 15 residues long. The V gene's germline CDR1 is MNHEY and CDR2 SMNVEV (reference sequence). CDR3 in amino acids: CASSLMAGVDQPQHF. The CDR3 DNA reads as TGTGCCAGCAGTTTAATGGCAGGGGTTGATCAGCCCCAGCATTTT.

The V gene is TRBV5-4, the J gene TRBJ2-5; possible D gene TRBD2, 7 bases. Trimming removed 3 bases from V and 4 bases from J, with 16 bases in between. Germline CDR1 is SGHNT and CDR2 is YYREEE (reference sequence). The CDR3 sequence is 15 residues long. DNA for the CDR3: TGTGCCAGCAGCTCCCCTTTAGGGGGGGTAGAGACCCAGTACTTC. Amino acid sequence: CASSSPLGGVETQYF.

This clone has more than one count but fewer than ten. The chain couples TRBV25-1 to TRBJ2-7, with D possibly TRBD2 on 5 matching bases. Germline V CDR1 and CDR2: MGHDK, SYGVNS. The CDR3 is 12 amino acids. V was pared by 9 bases and J by 5 bases, with 14 bases between. The CDR3 loop reads CARDFRGHEQYF. The CDR3 region has the DNA TGTGCCAGAGACTTTAGAGGGCACGAGCAGTACTTC.

The V and J genes are TRBV11-3 and TRBJ2-7; the match to TRBD2 covers 10 bases. Germline V gene data show CDR1 as SGHNT and CDR2 as YENEEA. Germline trimming cut 3 bases from V and 5 bases from J; bases unmatched to any gene: 13. This CDR3 has 17 amino acids. This chain's CDR3 is CASSFFSSGTSVNEQYF. In DNA form, the CDR3 reads TGTGCCAGCAGCTTTTTCTCGTCCGGGACTAGCGTCAACGAGCAGTACTTC.

This clone was seen a single time. This chain joins TRBV6-5 and TRBJ1-2; 9 bases are a match to TRBD1. Germline trimming cut 6 bases from V and 4 bases from J; bases unmatched to any gene: 3. The CDR3 has 13 amino acids. Germline-derived CDR1 and CDR2 are MNHEY and SVGAGI. In nucleotides, the CDR3 is TGTGCCAGCAGCGGACAGGGGCCCTATGGCTACACCTTC. Protein product: CASSGQGPYGYTF.

V usage is TRBV6-1 and J usage is TRBJ1-2, with a weak D call TRBD1 (6 bases). The CDR3 has 14 residues. V was trimmed by 3 bases and J by 6 bases, leaving 14 bases between them. Germline V gene sequence: CDR1 MNHNS, CDR2 SASEGT. The CDR3 bases are TGTGCCAGCAGTGATTATAGGGGGAGGGATGGCTACACCTTC. Translating gives CASSDYRGRDGYTF.

The CDR3 here is CASRTWGKARGDTEAFF. The DNA of the CDR3 is TGTGCCAGCAGAACTTGGGGGAAGGCCCGGGGGGACACTGAAGCTTTCTTT. The gene calls are TRBV11-2 and TRBJ1-1, with D tentatively TRBD1 (5 bases). V was pared by 6 bases and J by 3 bases, with 23 bases between. The germline V gene encodes CDR1 SGHAT and CDR2 FQNNGV. The CDR3 loop spans 17 amino acids.

V usage is TRBV4-3 and J usage is TRBJ1-2; D possibly corresponds to TRBD1 (6 bases). The CDR3 consists of 17 residues. The V gene lost 4 bases and the J gene lost 0 bases, with 18 bases spanning the gap. Germline CDR1 reads LGHNA; CDR2 reads YSLEER. CDR3 coding DNA: TGCGCCAGCAGCCTAACCGCCCCGACAGGAGCTAACTATGGCTACACCTTC. Protein sequence: CASSLTAPTGANYGYTF.

The chain couples TRBV19 to TRBJ1-5, with D maybe TRBD1 (6 bases). Germline V gene data show CDR1 as LNHDA and CDR2 as SQIVND (reference sequence). V dropped 5 bases and J dropped 1 base, with 18 bases sitting between them. The length of the CDR3 is 17 residues. CDR3: CASSPGHHKMSNQPQHF. DNA of the CDR3: TGTGCCAGTAGTCCGGGACACCACAAGATGAGCAATCAGCCCCAGCATTTT.

The rearrangement joins TRBV5-1 to TRBJ2-3; possible D gene TRBD1, 6 bases. CDR3 length equals 16 residues. CDR1 is SGHRS and CDR2 is YFSETQ in the germline V gene. With 3 bases removed from V and 4 bases from J, the gap between germline ends came to 18 bases. The CDR3 protein is CASSSGTFEGADTQYF. The DNA for the CDR3 is TGCGCCAGCAGCTCGGGGACATTCGAGGGCGCAGATACGCAGTATTTT.

The chain joins TRBV10-3 to TRBJ2-7, with D hard to call. V lost 3 bases and J 0 bases, leaving 3 bases between the germline ends. This CDR3 is built from 12 residues. Germline V gene sequence: CDR1 ENHRY, CDR2 SYGVKD. The CDR3 region has the DNA TGTGCCATCAGTGACTCCTCCTACGAGCAGTACTTC. It codes for CAISDSSYEQYF.